A selection of T cell receptor beta chains follows, all from one sample in a study of T cells in Graves' hyperthyroidism and ophthalmopathy. TCRdb fed the multiplex PCR reads into MiXCR, producing one record per CDR3 protein. The sample has 600,000 to 700,000 distinct CDR3 sequences; roughly 14% are singletons. The sequencing sample was made of blood. Receptor source: a woman aged 40 to 50 with Graves' ophthalmopathy. CDR3s include the opening cysteine and the closing phenylalanine or tryptophan. D genes are given only for firm matches. Clone size is stated in some rows and not others, as once, few, many or a class when expanded.

NA,TRBV19,TRBJ2-5,TRBD2,CASRRGGQGGETQYF,TGTGCCAGTAGACGGGGGGGCCAGGGCGGAGAGACCCAGTACTTC
many,TRBV11-3,TRBJ2-5,NA,CASSPSSNVETQYF,TGTGCCAGCAGCCCATCCAGCAACGTGGAGACCCAGTACTTC
many,TRBV15,TRBJ2-2,NA,CATSRVRGVSGELFF,TGTGCCACCAGCAGAGTCCGTGGGGTCTCCGGGGAGCTGTTTTTT
many,TRBV6-2/TRBV6-3,TRBJ2-7,TRBD2,CASSSGLAGLYEQYF,TGTGCCAGCAGTTCGGGACTAGCGGGGCTCTACGAGCAGTACTTC
many,TRBV19,TRBJ2-2,TRBD1,CASSISETGAPGELFF,TGTGCCAGTAGTATAAGCGAGACAGGGGCCCCCGGGGAGCTGTTTTTT
many,TRBV28,TRBJ1-5,NA,CASSLASLSNQPQHF,TGTGCCAGCAGTTTGGCCAGCCTTAGCAATCAGCCCCAGCATTTT
NA,TRBV7-9,TRBJ1-2,TRBD1,CASSTQGDYNGYTF,TGTGCCAGCAGCACACAGGGGGATTATAATGGCTACACCTTC
many,TRBV29-1,TRBJ2-5,NA,CSVVPGQETQYF,TGCAGCGTTGTTCCGGGACAAGAGACCCAGTACTTC
NA,TRBV13,TRBJ2-7,NA,CASRGRGSSYEQYF,TGTGCCAGCAGGGGACGGGGAAGTTCCTACGAGCAGTACTTC
many,TRBV10-3,TRBJ1-2,NA,CAISGERVKGYTF,TGTGCCATCAGCGGCGAGAGGGTTAAAGGCTACACCTTC
many,TRBV19,TRBJ2-7,TRBD2,CASSMGLLGGEQYF,TGTGCCAGTAGTATGGGGCTTCTGGGAGGGGAGCAGTACTTC
many,TRBV2,TRBJ2-1,TRBD2,CASREREARNEQFF,TGTGCCAGCAGGGAGCGGGAGGCTCGCAATGAGCAGTTCTTC
many,TRBV6-1,TRBJ1-5,NA,CASSEARVRVDQPQHF,TGTGCCAGCAGTGAAGCGCGGGTCAGGGTCGATCAGCCCCAGCATTTT
few,TRBV7-9,TRBJ2-5,TRBD2,CASRPLAGEWETQYF,TGTGCCAGCAGGCCTCTAGCGGGAGAGTGGGAGACCCAGTACTTC
many,TRBV28,TRBJ1-1,NA,CASSFRREAFF,TGTGCCAGCAGTTTCCGGAGAGAAGCTTTCTTT
many,TRBV28,TRBJ2-5,TRBD2,CASSLVLAGPSQETQYF,TGTGCCAGCAGTTTAGTACTAGCGGGACCCAGCCAAGAGACCCAGTACTTC
many,TRBV18,TRBJ2-5,TRBD1,CASSPGTAITQETQYF,TGTGCCAGCTCACCAGGGACAGCAATCACCCAAGAGACCCAGTACTTC
many,TRBV18,TRBJ1-1,TRBD1,CASLGQPNTEAFF,TGTGCCAGCTTGGGACAGCCGAACACTGAAGCTTTCTTT
NA,TRBV6-5,TRBJ2-7,TRBD2,CASSYGAGGGIEQYF,TGTGCCAGCAGTTACGGAGCGGGAGGGGGTATCGAGCAGTACTTC
many,TRBV11-3,TRBJ1-1,NA,CASSPSGSGNTEAFF,TGTGCCAGCAGCCCCTCAGGCTCGGGGAACACTGAAGCTTTCTTT
many,TRBV12-3/TRBV12-4,TRBJ1-1,NA,CASSSGSVPTEAFF,TGTGCCAGCAGTTCGGGGTCGGTACCCACTGAAGCTTTCTTT
NA,TRBV6-5,TRBJ2-4,NA,CASSYDGLAKNIQYF,TGTGCCAGCAGTTACGACGGACTAGCCAAAAACATTCAGTACTTC
many,TRBV5-1,TRBJ2-7,TRBD1,CASSSLAGTGGYEQYF,TGCGCCAGCAGCTCACTCGCCGGGACAGGGGGCTACGAGCAGTACTTC
few,TRBV13,TRBJ1-2,NA,CASSLFDEPNYGYTF,TGTGCCAGCAGCCTCTTTGATGAACCTAACTATGGCTACACCTTC
many,TRBV7-9,TRBJ2-1,NA,CASILGMVVEAQFF,TGTGCCAGCATCCTGGGGATGGTAGTCGAAGCGCAGTTCTTC
many,TRBV7-8,TRBJ2-5,TRBD2,CASSLQLAGTETQYF,TGTGCCAGCAGCTTACAACTAGCGGGAACAGAGACCCAGTACTTC
many,TRBV29-1,TRBJ1-5,NA,CSVSTGSGQPQHF,TGCAGCGTTTCAACAGGGAGCGGGCAGCCCCAGCATTTT
many,TRBV12-5,TRBJ1-1,NA,CASGRPDSTEAFF,TGTGCTAGTGGTCGACCCGACAGCACTGAAGCTTTCTTT
many,TRBV7-9,TRBJ2-7,NA,CASSLAAREQYF,TGTGCCAGCAGCTTAGCGGCCCGCGAGCAGTACTTC
many,TRBV6-2/TRBV6-3,TRBJ2-7,NA,CASRSDIYEQYF,TGTGCCAGCAGGAGCGATATCTACGAGCAGTACTTC
NA,TRBV29-1,TRBJ2-7,TRBD1,CSVEDRARGQMNEQYF,TGCAGCGTTGAAGATCGTGCCAGGGGGCAAATGAACGAGCAGTACTTC
NA,TRBV12-3/TRBV12-4,TRBJ2-2,NA,CASITQMGKSGELFF,TGTGCCAGCATTACCCAAATGGGGAAGTCCGGGGAGCTGTTTTTT
many,TRBV7-6,TRBJ1-1,NA,CASSFGEKGLTEAFF,TGTGCCAGCAGCTTCGGGGAGAAGGGGCTCACTGAAGCTTTCTTT
many,TRBV30,TRBJ2-7,TRBD1,CAWSAGGAEQYF,TGTGCCTGGAGCGCAGGGGGCGCCGAGCAGTACTTC
many,TRBV6-1,TRBJ1-5,NA,CASSLRRESQPQHF,TGTGCCAGCAGCCTCCGAAGGGAAAGTCAGCCCCAGCATTTT
many,TRBV11-1,TRBJ2-2,TRBD2,CASSLEGLAGAGELFF,TGTGCCAGCAGCTTAGAGGGGCTAGCGGGAGCCGGGGAGCTGTTTTTT
many,TRBV2,TRBJ2-5,NA,CASSAQGGTSGGTQYF,TGTGCCAGCAGTGCACAAGGAGGGACTTCAGGAGGGACCCAGTACTTC
many,TRBV5-6,TRBJ1-1,NA,CASSLANGQDLMNTEAFF,TGTGCCAGCAGCTTGGCCAATGGGCAGGATCTAATGAACACTGAAGCTTTCTTT
many,TRBV30,TRBJ2-2,NA,CAWSVQGLGELFF,TGTGCCTGGAGTGTGCAGGGCTTGGGGGAGCTGTTTTTT
many,TRBV6-5,TRBJ1-1,NA,CASSYSFRNTEAFF,TGTGCCAGCAGTTACTCTTTCAGGAACACTGAAGCTTTCTTT
NA,TRBV6-1,TRBJ2-7,NA,CASSETGGSNEQYF,TGTGCCAGCAGTGAAACCGGGGGCTCTAACGAGCAGTACTTC
few,TRBV19,TRBJ1-2,NA,CASSIVGGAGYGYTF,TGTGCCAGTAGTATAGTAGGCGGAGCGGGCTATGGCTACACCTTC
NA,TRBV4-1,TRBJ1-4,NA,CASSQDWQPLSEKLFF,TGCGCCAGCAGCCAAGATTGGCAGCCTCTATCTGAAAAACTGTTTTTT
NA,TRBV4-1,TRBJ1-1,NA,CASSQDEETNTEAFF,TGCGCCAGCAGCCAAGATGAGGAGACGAACACTGAAGCTTTCTTT
many,TRBV19,TRBJ1-1,TRBD1,CASSIPPRFGTGDTEAFF,TGTGCCAGTAGTATACCCCCTCGCTTCGGGACAGGGGACACTGAAGCTTTCTTT
many,TRBV27,TRBJ2-7,TRBD1,CASSLRTGPPYEQYF,TGTGCCAGCAGTTTGCGGACAGGACCCCCTTACGAGCAGTACTTC
NA,TRBV19,TRBJ2-5,NA,CTSSIVTGNPQETQYF,TGTACCAGTAGTATAGTAACAGGGAATCCTCAAGAGACCCAGTACTTC
many,TRBV20-1,TRBJ2-5,NA,CSAIEYQETQYF,TGCAGTGCTATAGAATACCAAGAGACCCAGTACTTC
many,TRBV5-1,TRBJ2-7,NA,CASSLDRVYYEQYF,TGCGCCAGCAGCTTGGACAGGGTCTACTACGAGCAGTACTTC
many,TRBV15,TRBJ1-1,NA,CATSRGDVRTEAFF,TGTGCCACCAGCAGAGGGGACGTCCGAACTGAAGCTTTCTTT
many,TRBV7-9,TRBJ2-5,NA,CASSATADWLDLGYF,TGTGCCAGCAGCGCCACGGCAGATTGGTTGGACTTAGGGTACTTC
NA,TRBV6-1,TRBJ1-2,NA,CASTYVRDLYGYTF,TGTGCCAGCACCTATGTGAGGGATCTCTATGGCTACACCTTC
NA,TRBV24-1,TRBJ2-1,NA,CATSDTNRRNEQFF,TGTGCCACCAGTGATACGAACAGGAGAAATGAGCAGTTCTTC
few,TRBV7-9,TRBJ2-5,NA,CASREAEGTRTQYF,TGTGCCAGCAGGGAGGCGGAGGGGACACGGACCCAGTACTTC
many,TRBV12-3/TRBV12-4,TRBJ1-5,NA,CASSLALGWIQPQHF,TGTGCCAGCAGTTTAGCGCTTGGATGGATTCAGCCCCAGCATTTT
few,TRBV30,TRBJ1-1,NA,CAWSGQVIEAFF,TGTGCCTGGAGTGGGCAGGTTATTGAAGCTTTCTTT